This passage covers 16 T cell receptor beta chains from one sample sequenced in a study of CD8+ T cells in alopecia areata. RNA was extracted and reverse transcribed into cDNA as the sequencing template. Only in-frame clones appear in the TCRdb table, and some are missing; sequencing was by immunoSEQ multiplex PCR. The data show about 200,000 clones, 50% to 70% seen once. The specimen was CD4+ T cells sorted from blood, collected at week 0. Receptors were obtained from a human donor with alopecia areata.

The chain is built from TRBV30 and TRBJ2-7; D unresolved. The V gene lost 4 bases and the J gene lost 2 bases, with 6 bases spanning the gap. Germline V gives CDR1 GTSNPN, CDR2 SVGIG (reference sequence). This CDR3 comprises 11 residues. The CDR3 nucleotides read TGTGCCTGGACTCGAACCTACGAGCAGTACTTC. Translating gives CAWTRTYEQYF. The full variable domain, in which reference TRBV30 and TRBJ2-7 provide the parts outside the CDR3, is SQTIHQWPATLVQPVGSPLSLECTVEGTSNPNLYWYRQAAGRGLQLLFYSVGIGQISSEVPQNLSASRPQDRQFILSSKKLLLSDSGFYLCAWTRTYEQYFGPGTRLTVT.

In its sample, this clone was seen a few times. V is TRBV18 and J is TRBJ2-4; TRBD1 matches 7 bases. CDR1 and CDR2 from the germline V gene are KGHSH and LQKENI. The CDR3 is 15 residues long. Trimming took 6 bases from V and 5 from J; bases not matched to a gene: 10. The CDR3 DNA sequence: TGTGCCAGCTCCGCCAACAGGGGCTTACAAAACATTCAGTACTTC. Amino acids: CASSANRGLQNIQYF. Variable domain in full (rest from reference TRBV18 and TRBJ2-4): NAGVMQNPRHLVRRRGQEARLRCSPMKGHSHVYWYRQLPEEGLKFMVYLQKENIIDESGMPKERFSAEFPKEGPSILRIQQVVRGDSAAYFCASSANRGLQNIQYFGAGTRLSVL.

A few counts support this clone. The chain combines TRBV4-1 with TRBJ2-3; 9 nucleotides line up with TRBD2. This CDR3 has 16 residues. With V trimmed by 4 bases and J by 4 bases, 9 bases remained unmatched. Germline loops: CDR1 MGHRA, CDR2 YSYEKL. The CDR3 DNA follows: TGCGCCAGCAGCCGTTTGCGGGGGGGGAGGGCAGATACGCAGTATTTT. This translates into CASSRLRGGRADTQYF.

The rearrangement joins TRBV25-1 to TRBJ1-2; the D is unclear. This CDR3 has 11 amino acids. The germline CDR1 and CDR2 sequences are MGHDK and SYGVNS. Trimming left V 5 bases short and J 5 bases short, with 6 bases between. The CDR3 sequence is CASSQQYGYTF. The CDR3 region has the DNA TGTGCCAGCAGTCAGCAATATGGCTACACCTTC.

The chain carries TRBV5-1 and TRBJ2-1, with 9 bases matching TRBD2. Germline V gene lookup returns CDR1 SGHRS and CDR2 YFSETQ. The CDR3 covers 14 residues. Unmatched junction bases numbered 6, after V lost 4 bases and J lost 7 bases. CDR3 residues: CASSTRTSANEQFF. For the CDR3, the DNA is TGCGCCAGCAGCACAAGGACTAGCGCGAATGAGCAGTTCTTC.

The genes are TRBV6-5 and TRBJ2-3; 11 positions match TRBD1. V shed 6 bases and J 5 bases; nucleotides not matched to a gene: 4. CDR1 and CDR2 from the germline V gene are MNHEY and SVGAGI. The CDR3 contains 14 residues. CDR3 sequence (DNA): TGTGCCAGCAGCCCGGACAGGGGGCGAGATACGCAGTATTTT. Its protein is CASSPDRGRDTQYF.

This chain connects TRBV7-9 to TRBJ1-2; 9 bases are shared with TRBD1. In germline, CDR1 is SEHNR, CDR2 FQNEAQ (reference sequence). V lost 2 bases to trimming and J lost 8 bases; unmatched junction nucleotides: 9. The CDR3 contains 15 residues. The chain's CDR3 is CASSLSDGTGKGYTF. The DNA of the CDR3 is TGTGCCAGCAGCTTATCCGACGGGACAGGGAAAGGCTACACCTTC.

This chain uses TRBV6-1 with TRBJ1-2; the D gene is possibly TRBD1 (6 bases). Germline CDR1 reads MNHNS; CDR2 reads SASEGT. The CDR3 runs to 14 residues. The V and J ends lost 6 bases and 4 bases respectively, with 15 bases between them. This CDR3 reads CASSERTASYGYTF. The CDR3, as DNA: TGTGCCAGCAGCGAACGGACAGCTTCCTATGGCTACACCTTC.

This clone was recorded only once. The genes are TRBV5-1 and TRBJ2-7, with 7 bases fitting TRBD2. CDR1 is SGHRS and CDR2 is YFSETQ in the germline V gene. CDR3 size: 15 residues. Trimming removed 2 bases from V and 2 bases from J; junction bases left unmatched: 7. CDR3 sequence: CASSFQASGAYEQYF. For the CDR3, the DNA is TGCGCCAGCAGCTTTCAGGCTAGCGGAGCCTACGAGCAGTACTTC.

J is TRBJ2-5 and V is TRBV5-1, with D perhaps given as TRBD1 or TRBD2 (5 bases each). The germline V gene has CDR1 SGHRS and CDR2 YFSETQ. The CDR3 consists of 13 residues. Trimming removed 4 bases at V and 4 bases at J, with 11 bases between. CDR3: CASSPGTLETQYF. The CDR3, as DNA: TGCGCCAGCAGCCCCGGGACCTTAGAGACCCAGTACTTC.

J is TRBJ1-3 and V is TRBV29-1; D ambiguous. The V and J ends lost 6 bases and 3 bases respectively, with 12 bases between them. Germline lookup yields CDR1 SQVTM and CDR2 ANQGSEA. The CDR3 consists of 13 residues. CDR3 in DNA: TGCAGCGTCGAGAAGGGAAGTGGAAACACCATATATTTT. Amino acid sequence: CSVEKGSGNTIYF.

The chain has TRBV7-3 and TRBJ1-2; TRBD1 matches 8 bases. This CDR3 is built from 16 residues. Germline CDR1 SGHTA, CDR2 FQGTGA. V shed 6 bases and J 6 bases; nucleotides not matched to a gene: 15. CDR3 loop: CASSQLTPTGENGYTF. The CDR3 bases are TGTGCCAGCAGTCAACTTACTCCGACAGGGGAAAATGGCTACACCTTC.

The CDR3 sequence is CALRKGAPTDTQYF. The DNA of the CDR3 is TGTGCGTTAAGGAAGGGGGCCCCGACAGATACGCAGTATTTT. V usage is TRBV30 and J usage is TRBJ2-3; 7 bases are shared with TRBD1. CDR1 is GTSNPN and CDR2 is SVGIG in the germline V gene (reference sequence). This CDR3 spans 14 amino acids.

The V gene is TRBV5-1, the J gene TRBJ2-5, with unresolved D. Germline lookup yields CDR1 SGHRS and CDR2 YFSETQ. V dropped 0 bases and J dropped 1 base, with 7 bases sitting between them. The CDR3 has 14 residues. In nucleotides, the CDR3 is TGCGCCAGCAGCTTGGGACATTTCCAAGAGACCCAGTACTTC. Protein sequence: CASSLGHFQETQYF.

Details on this clone: Other DNA sequences in the sample encode the same CDR3. This rearrangement joins TRBV10-1 to TRBJ1-1; a possible D gene is TRBD1 (5 bases). The germline V and J ends were trimmed by 4 bases and 4 bases, with 10 bases remaining between them. Germline-derived CDR1 and CDR2 are WNHNN and SYGVQD (reference sequence). The CDR3 has 13 residues. The CDR3 spells CASSAQGGTEAFF. In DNA form, the CDR3 reads TGCGCCAGCAGTGCCCAGGGCGGCACTGAAGCTTTCTTT.

As regards this clone: This specimen includes other DNA sequences encoding the same CDR3. V gene TRBV30 combines with J gene TRBJ1-6, with D possibly matching TRBD1 (6 bases). The length of the CDR3 is 11 residues. The germline V and J ends were trimmed by 2 bases and 11 bases, with 7 bases remaining between them. CDR1 and CDR2 from the germline V gene are GTSNPN and SVGIG (reference sequence). The CDR3 sequence: CAWSRGAPLHF. CDR3 sequence (DNA): TGTGCCTGGAGTAGGGGGGCACCCCTCCACTTT.